This entry describes one T cell receptor beta chain. Its antigen is not identified. Clones were read by immunoSEQ multiplex PCR, and TCRdb kept only the in-frame ones, dropping some. The sample holds under 25,000 clones, about 79% seen once. Trimming removed 1 base at V and 2 bases at J, with 7 bases between. This CDR3 region has 14 residues. CDR1 is SGHTA and CDR2 is FQGNSA in the germline V gene. CD4+ T cells from unexposed donors were obtained before the COVID-19 pandemic (2011-2018). The cells were cultured for approximately ten days before CD4+ T cells were isolated. The record originates from a study of CD4 T cells in relation to SARS-CoV-2 and coronaviruses.

The sequence came from a human donor in good health. The V gene is TRBV7-2, the J gene TRBJ2-3, with D unresolved. The material sequenced was CD4+ T cells from PBMCs, cultured in vitro. The CDR3 DNA reads as TGTGCCAGCAGCTTAGTTTTGGCCACAGATACGCAGTATTTT. Encoded protein: CASSLVLATDTQYF.